This entry is about one TCR beta chain. Its target is unknown. The data derive from a study of a mutant IDH1 vaccine in newly diagnosed glioma. Study-wide context: Of treated patients, roughly 62% were men and about 38% women, averaging roughly 42 years.

Measured with immunoSEQ multiplex PCR; TCRdb has only the in-frame clones, and not every one. Of fewer than 65,000 clones detected, around 80% appear once; the ten largest clones hold 5.5% to 7%. Described time point: week 11, during vaccination. Every single dose of the vaccine, 300 ug of mutant IDH1 20-mer peptide, came with topical imiquimod. Sequencing was performed on PBMCs, taken from a glioma patient whose treatment included an IDH1 peptide vaccine. This clonotype was obtained from a man aged 45-65 years with glioma.

CDR3: CASSLLPDEQYF. For the CDR3, the DNA is TGTGCCAGCAGCTTACTCCCCGACGAGCAGTACTTC. The V call is TRBV11-2, the J call TRBJ2-7, with no clear D. From germline, CDR1 is SGHAT and CDR2 FQNNGV. Trimming pared 2 bases from V and 5 bases from J, leaving 7 bases between. The CDR3 is 12 residues long.